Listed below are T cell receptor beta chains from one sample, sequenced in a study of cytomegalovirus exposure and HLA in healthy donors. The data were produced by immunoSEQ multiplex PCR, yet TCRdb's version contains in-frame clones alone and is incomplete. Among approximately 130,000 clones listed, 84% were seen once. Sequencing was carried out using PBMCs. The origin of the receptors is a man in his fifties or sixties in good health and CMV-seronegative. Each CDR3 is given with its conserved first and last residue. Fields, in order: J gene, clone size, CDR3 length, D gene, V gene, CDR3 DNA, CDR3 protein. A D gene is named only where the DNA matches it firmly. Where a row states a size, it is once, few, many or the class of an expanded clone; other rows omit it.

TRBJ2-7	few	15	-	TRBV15	TGTGCCACCAGCAGAGCACCAGGCGTAACCTACGAGCAGTACTTC	CATSRAPGVTYEQYF
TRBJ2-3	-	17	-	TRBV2	TGTGCCAGCAGTGAACCAGGGCCGCTGGGGCACACAGATACGCAGTATTTT	CASSEPGPLGHTDTQYF
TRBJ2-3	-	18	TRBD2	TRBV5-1	TGCGCCAGCAGCTTGGCCCTCGCGGGGGGGCGTATGACAGATACGCAGTATTTT	CASSLALAGGRMTDTQYF
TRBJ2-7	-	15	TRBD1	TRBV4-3	TGCGCCAGCAGCCCCCGGGGGCAGGGGGCGGATAAGCAGTACTTC	CASSPRGQGADKQYF
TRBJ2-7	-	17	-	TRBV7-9	TGTGCCAGCAGACCCACGCTCCCGAACACAGGTTCCTACGAGCAGTACTTC	CASRPTLPNTGSYEQYF
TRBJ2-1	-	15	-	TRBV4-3	TGCGCCAGCAGCCAAGAACCGTCGGTTTACAATGAGCAGTTCTTC	CASSQEPSVYNEQFF
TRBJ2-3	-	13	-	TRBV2	TGTGCCAGCAGGAACAGGGTGTCCGATACGCAGTATTTT	CASRNRVSDTQYF
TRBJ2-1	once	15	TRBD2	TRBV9	TGTGCCAGCAGCGATAGCGGGGGGGTATACAATGAGCAGTTCTTC	CASSDSGGVYNEQFF
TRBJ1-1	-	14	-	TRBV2	TGTGCCAGCAGTGGCCAGGGGCCAGGCACTGAAGCTTTCTTT	CASSGQGPGTEAFF
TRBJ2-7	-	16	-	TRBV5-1	TGCGCCAGCAGCCCCCTCGCGGGGGCAAGCTCCTACGAGCAGTACTTC	CASSPLAGASSYEQYF
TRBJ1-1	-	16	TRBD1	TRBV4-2	TGTGCCAGCAGCCAAGACGCCCGACAGGGCGCAGCCGAAGCTTTCTTT	CASSQDARQGAAEAFF
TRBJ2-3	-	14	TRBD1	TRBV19	TGTGCCAGTAGCACCGGGACAGGGTCAGATACGCAGTATTTT	CASSTGTGSDTQYF
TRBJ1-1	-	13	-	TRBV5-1	TGCGCCAGCAGCCCCCAGGGCAGGGGTGAAGCTTTCTTT	CASSPQGRGEAFF
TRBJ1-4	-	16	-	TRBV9	TGTGCCAGCAGCGCACTTACGGGACGGGGGAATGAAAAACTGTTTTTT	CASSALTGRGNEKLFF
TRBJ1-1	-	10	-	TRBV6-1	TGTGCCAGCGAGGGCGCTGAAGCTTTCTTT	CASEGAEAFF
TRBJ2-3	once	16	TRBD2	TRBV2	TGTGCCAGCAGTGATCTCGGCGGGGGGGAGGCAGATACGCAGTATTTT	CASSDLGGGEADTQYF
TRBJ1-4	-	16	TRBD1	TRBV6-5	TGTGCCAGCAGTTACTCGGGACAGGGGGCGAGTGAAAAACTGTTTTTT	CASSYSGQGASEKLFF
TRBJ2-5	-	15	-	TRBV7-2	TGTGCCAGCAGCAAATCAACAGGGTACCAAGAGACCCAGTACTTC	CASSKSTGYQETQYF
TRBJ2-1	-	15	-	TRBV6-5	TGTGCCAGCAGTTACGGCGGGCAGGTTTACAATGAGCAGTTCTTC	CASSYGGQVYNEQFF
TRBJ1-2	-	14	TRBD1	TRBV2	TGTGCCAGCAGCCAAAAGGGACAGCCCCATGGCTACACCTTC	CASSQKGQPHGYTF
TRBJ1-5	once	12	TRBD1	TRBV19	TGTGCCAGCCAAGACAGGGTTGAGCCCCAGCATTTT	CASQDRVEPQHF
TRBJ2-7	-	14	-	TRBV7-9	TGTGCCAGCACAGGGTTAGCGGTCCCGGGGGAGCAGTACTTC	CASTGLAVPGEQYF
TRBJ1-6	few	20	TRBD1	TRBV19	TGTGCCAGTAGTATACTCCCGTACTCGGGACAGGGAATCGATAATTCACCCCTCCACTTT	CASSILPYSGQGIDNSPLHF
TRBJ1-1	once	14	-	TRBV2	TGTGCCAGCAGTGAAGACAGGGTGGGCACTGAAGCTTTCTTT	CASSEDRVGTEAFF
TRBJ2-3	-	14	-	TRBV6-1	TGTGCCAGCATGCAACAGAAGAGCACAGATACGCAGTATTTT	CASMQQKSTDTQYF
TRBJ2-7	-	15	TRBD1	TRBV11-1	TGTGCCAGCAGCTTAGGACAGGGGATCGTCAACGAGCAGTACTTC	CASSLGQGIVNEQYF
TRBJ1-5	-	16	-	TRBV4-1	TGCGCCAGCAGCCAAGGTGGGTGGAGGAGCAATCAGCCCCAGCATTTT	CASSQGGWRSNQPQHF
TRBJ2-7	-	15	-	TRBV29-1	TGCAGCGCCGCCCCCAGGTTAGCGGCCCCCTACGAGCAGTACTTC	CSAAPRLAAPYEQYF
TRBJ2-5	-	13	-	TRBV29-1	TGCAGCGTTTCGACAGGGAGGTGGGAGACCCAGTACTTC	CSVSTGRWETQYF
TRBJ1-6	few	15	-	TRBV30	TGTGCCTGGAGATGGAGCCCCTCGGATAATTCACCCCTCCACTTT	CAWRWSPSDNSPLHF
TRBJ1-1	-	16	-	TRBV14	TGTGCCAGCAGCCAAGACGGGGGGTGGGGGTACACTGAAGCTTTCTTT	CASSQDGGWGYTEAFF
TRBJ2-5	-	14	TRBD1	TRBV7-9	TGTGCCAGCAGCCAAACTGGACAGGGCGAGACCCAGTACTTC	CASSQTGQGETQYF
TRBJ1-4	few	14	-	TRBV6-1	TGTGCCAGCAGTGGGGAAACAGGGAATGAAAAACTGTTTTTT	CASSGETGNEKLFF
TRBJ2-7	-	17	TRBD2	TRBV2	TGTGCCAGCAGTGAGACGATAGGACTAGCGGGCCGCTACGAGCAGTACTTC	CASSETIGLAGRYEQYF
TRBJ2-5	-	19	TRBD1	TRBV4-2	TGTGCCAGCAGCCAAGATTTCCTCACCGGGACAGGGGGCAGGGAGACCCAGTACTTC	CASSQDFLTGTGGRETQYF
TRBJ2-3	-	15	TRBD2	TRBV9	TGTGCCAGCAGCGCCACGGCGGGGGTCGGAGATACGCAGTATTTT	CASSATAGVGDTQYF
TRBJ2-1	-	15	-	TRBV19	TGTGCCAGTAGTATCCCGGGACATTCGGACAATGAGCAGTTCTTC	CASSIPGHSDNEQFF
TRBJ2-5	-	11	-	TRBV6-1	TGTGCCAGCAGGAGCCAAGAGACCCAGTACTTC	CASRSQETQYF